The rows below give T cell receptor beta chains drawn from one sample of a study of shared clonotypes between healthy human individuals. Sequenced by immunoSEQ multiplex PCR; TCRdb stores in-frame clones only, minus some. The profile shows approximately 1,500,000 clones, roughly 96% of them singletons. Specimen: naive CD4+ T cells sorted from blood. The receptors here all came from a man younger than 40 in good health. Both conserved end residues are part of each CDR3. Each record gives: D gene, V gene, CDR3 protein. A D gene is named only where the DNA matches it firmly.

>-|TRBV19
CASSSQGSIYEQYF
>TRBD2|TRBV7-8
CASSLVVGTGGKGANVLTF
>-|TRBV7-6
CASSSLAQGEQFF
>TRBD2|TRBV7-2
CASSSPTSGETTGEQYF
>-|TRBV7-9
CASTVPTGRKMTQYF
>-|TRBV5-4
CASSWGVRDAGELFF
>TRBD1|TRBV6-1
CASSEGNRGLETQYF
>TRBD1|TRBV5-6
CASSSGQDRFRRQPQHF
>-|TRBV9
CASSVGPGVDTQYF
>-|TRBV5-4
CASSLVGGNTEAFF